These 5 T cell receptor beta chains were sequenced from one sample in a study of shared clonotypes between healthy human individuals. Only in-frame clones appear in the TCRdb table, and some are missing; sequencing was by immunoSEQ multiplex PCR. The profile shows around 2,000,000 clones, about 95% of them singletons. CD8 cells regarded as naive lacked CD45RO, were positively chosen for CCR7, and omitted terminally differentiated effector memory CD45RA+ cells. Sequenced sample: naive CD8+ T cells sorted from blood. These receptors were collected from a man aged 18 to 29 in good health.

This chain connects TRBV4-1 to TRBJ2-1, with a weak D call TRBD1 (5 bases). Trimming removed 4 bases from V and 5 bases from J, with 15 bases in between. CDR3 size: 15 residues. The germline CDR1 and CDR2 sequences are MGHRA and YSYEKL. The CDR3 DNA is TGCGCCAGCAGCCTGAGGCATACGGACAACAATGAGCAGTTCTTC. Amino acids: CASSLRHTDNNEQFF.

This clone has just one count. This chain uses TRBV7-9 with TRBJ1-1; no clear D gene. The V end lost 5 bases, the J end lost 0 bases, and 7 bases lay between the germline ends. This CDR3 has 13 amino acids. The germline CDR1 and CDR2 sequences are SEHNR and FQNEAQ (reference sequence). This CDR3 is CASSIGVNTEAFF. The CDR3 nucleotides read TGTGCCAGCAGCATAGGTGTGAACACTGAAGCTTTCTTT.

CDR3: CAWREPQGDLDQPQHF. The CDR3 region has the DNA TGTGCCTGGAGAGAACCACAGGGGGACTTGGATCAGCCCCAGCATTTT. The V call is TRBV30, the J call TRBJ1-5, with 8 bases fitting TRBD1. The CDR3 has 16 amino acids. Germline CDR1 GTSNPN, CDR2 SVGIG (reference sequence). J was trimmed by 5 bases and V by 3 bases; bases with no gene match: 12.

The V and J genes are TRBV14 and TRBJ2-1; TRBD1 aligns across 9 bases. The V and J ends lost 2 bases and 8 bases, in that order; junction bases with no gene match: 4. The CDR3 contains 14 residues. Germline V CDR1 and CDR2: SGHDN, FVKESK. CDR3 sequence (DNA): TGTGCCAGCAGCCAACCGGGACAGGGCTATGAGCAGTTCTTC. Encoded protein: CASSQPGQGYEQFF.

CDR3 region: CASSHNDGDSEKLFF. CDR3 sequence (DNA): TGTGCCAGCAGTCACAACGACGGGGATAGCGAAAAACTGTTTTTT. This rearrangement joins TRBV6-5 to TRBJ1-4; D gene ambiguous. V gave up 5 bases and J gave up 8 bases, with 18 bases separating them. Germline loops: CDR1 MNHEY, CDR2 SVGAGI. The CDR3 totals 15 residues.